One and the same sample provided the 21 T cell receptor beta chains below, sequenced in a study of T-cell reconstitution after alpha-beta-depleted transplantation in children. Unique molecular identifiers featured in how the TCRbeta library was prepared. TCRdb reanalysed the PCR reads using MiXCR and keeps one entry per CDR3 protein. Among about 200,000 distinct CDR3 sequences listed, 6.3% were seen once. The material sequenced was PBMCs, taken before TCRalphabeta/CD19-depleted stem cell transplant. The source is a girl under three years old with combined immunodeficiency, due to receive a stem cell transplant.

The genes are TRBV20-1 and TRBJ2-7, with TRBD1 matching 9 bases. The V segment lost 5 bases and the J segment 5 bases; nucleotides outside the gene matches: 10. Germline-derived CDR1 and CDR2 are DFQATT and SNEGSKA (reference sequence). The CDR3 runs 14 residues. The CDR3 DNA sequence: TGCAGTGCTTACTCCGGGACAGGGCTAAACGAGCAGTACTTC. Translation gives CSAYSGTGLNEQYF.

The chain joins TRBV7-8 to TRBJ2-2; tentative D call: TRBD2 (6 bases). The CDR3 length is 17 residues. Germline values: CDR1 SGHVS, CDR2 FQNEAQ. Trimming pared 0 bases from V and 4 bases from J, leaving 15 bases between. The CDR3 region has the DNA TGTGCCAGCAGCTTAGCCCCGGGACTTGACGGCACCGGGGAGCTGTTTTTT. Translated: CASSLAPGLDGTGELFF.

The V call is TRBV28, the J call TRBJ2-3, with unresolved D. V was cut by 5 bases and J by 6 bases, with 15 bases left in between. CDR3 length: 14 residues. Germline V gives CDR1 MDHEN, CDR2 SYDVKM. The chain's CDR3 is CASSPYMVMDTQYF. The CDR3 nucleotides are TGTGCCAGCAGTCCATATATGGTCATGGATACGCAGTATTTT.

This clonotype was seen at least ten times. CDR3 bases: TGTGCCAGCAGTTGGCTGCCCTATGGCTACACCTTC. Its translation is CASSWLPYGYTF. V is TRBV6-1 and J is TRBJ1-2; D not certain. V gave up 5 bases and J gave up 4 bases, with 8 bases separating them. CDR1 and CDR2 from the germline V gene are MNHNS and SASEGT. The CDR3 has 12 amino acids.

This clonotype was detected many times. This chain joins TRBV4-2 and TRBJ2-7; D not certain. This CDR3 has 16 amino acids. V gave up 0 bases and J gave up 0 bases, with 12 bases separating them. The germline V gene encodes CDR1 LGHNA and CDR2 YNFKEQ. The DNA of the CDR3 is TGTGCCAGCAGCCAAGAGTACGCCGGCCTCTCCTACGAGCAGTACTTC. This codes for CASSQEYAGLSYEQYF.

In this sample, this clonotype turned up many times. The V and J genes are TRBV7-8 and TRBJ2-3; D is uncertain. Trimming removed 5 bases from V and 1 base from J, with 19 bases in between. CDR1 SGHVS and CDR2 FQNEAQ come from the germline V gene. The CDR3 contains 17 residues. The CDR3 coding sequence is TGTGCCAGCAGCCGGAAACCAAGAGGATTGGGCACAGATACGCAGTATTTT. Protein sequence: CASSRKPRGLGTDTQYF. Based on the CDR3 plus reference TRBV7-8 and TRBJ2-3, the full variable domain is GAGVSQSPRYKVAKRGQDVALRCDPISGHVSLFWYQQALGQGPEFLTYFQNEAQLDKSGLPSDRFFAERPEGSVSTLKIQRTQQEDSAVYLCASSRKPRGLGTDTQYFGPGTRLTVL.

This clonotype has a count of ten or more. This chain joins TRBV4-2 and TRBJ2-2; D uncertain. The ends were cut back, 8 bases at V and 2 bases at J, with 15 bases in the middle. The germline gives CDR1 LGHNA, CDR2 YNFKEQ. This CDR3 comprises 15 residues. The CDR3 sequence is CASSPVVVNTGELFF. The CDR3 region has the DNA TGTGCCAGCTCCCCCGTGGTAGTAAACACCGGGGAGCTGTTTTTT.

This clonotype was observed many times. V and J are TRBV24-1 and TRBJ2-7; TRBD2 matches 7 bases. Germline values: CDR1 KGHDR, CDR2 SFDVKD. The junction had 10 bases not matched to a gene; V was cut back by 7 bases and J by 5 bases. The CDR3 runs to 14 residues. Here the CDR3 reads CATSHAGTKDEQYF. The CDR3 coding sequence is TGTGCCACCAGCCATGCCGGGACTAAAGACGAGCAGTACTTC.

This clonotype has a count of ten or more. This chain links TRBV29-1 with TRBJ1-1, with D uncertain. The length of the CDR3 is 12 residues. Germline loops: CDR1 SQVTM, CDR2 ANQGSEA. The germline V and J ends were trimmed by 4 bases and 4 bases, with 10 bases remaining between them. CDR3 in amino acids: CSVGTTGTEAFF. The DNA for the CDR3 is TGCAGCGTTGGAACCACCGGCACTGAAGCTTTCTTT.

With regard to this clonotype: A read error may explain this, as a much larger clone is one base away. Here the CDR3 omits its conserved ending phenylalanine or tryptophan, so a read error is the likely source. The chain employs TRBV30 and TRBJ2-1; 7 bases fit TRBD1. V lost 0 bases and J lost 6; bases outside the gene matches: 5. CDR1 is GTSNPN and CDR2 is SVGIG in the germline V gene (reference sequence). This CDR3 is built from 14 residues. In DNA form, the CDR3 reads TGTGCCTGGAGTGTAGGAGCAGGGGGCAATGAGCAGTTCTAC. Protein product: CAWSVGAGGNEQFY.

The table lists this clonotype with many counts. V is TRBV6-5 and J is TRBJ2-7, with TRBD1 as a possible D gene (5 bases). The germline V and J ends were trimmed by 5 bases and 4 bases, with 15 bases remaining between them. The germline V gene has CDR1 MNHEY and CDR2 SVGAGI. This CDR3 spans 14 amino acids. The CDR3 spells CASSTDWGPYEQYF. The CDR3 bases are TGTGCCAGCAGTACCGACTGGGGCCCTTACGAGCAGTACTTC.

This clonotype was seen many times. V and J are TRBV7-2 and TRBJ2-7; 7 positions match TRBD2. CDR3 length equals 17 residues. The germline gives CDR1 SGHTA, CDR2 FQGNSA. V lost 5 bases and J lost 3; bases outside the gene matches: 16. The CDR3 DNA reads TGTGCCAGCAGCACAGTCAATCGAGGCGGGAGTATCTACGAGCAGTACTTC. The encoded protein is CASSTVNRGGSIYEQYF.

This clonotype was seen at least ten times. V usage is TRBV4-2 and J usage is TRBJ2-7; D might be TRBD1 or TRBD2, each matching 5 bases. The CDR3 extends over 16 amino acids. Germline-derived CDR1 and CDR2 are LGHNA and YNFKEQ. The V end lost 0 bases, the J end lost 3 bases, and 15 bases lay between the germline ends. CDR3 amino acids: CASSQDRELSGYEQYF. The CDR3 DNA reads TGTGCCAGCAGCCAAGACAGGGAACTCAGCGGCTACGAGCAGTACTTC.

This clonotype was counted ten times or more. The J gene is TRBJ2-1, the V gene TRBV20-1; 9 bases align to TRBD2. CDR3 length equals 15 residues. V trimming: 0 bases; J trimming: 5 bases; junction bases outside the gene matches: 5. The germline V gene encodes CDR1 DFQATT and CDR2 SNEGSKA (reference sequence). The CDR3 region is CSARDRGRAHNEQFF. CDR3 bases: TGCAGTGCTAGAGATCGCGGGAGGGCCCACAATGAGCAGTTCTTC.

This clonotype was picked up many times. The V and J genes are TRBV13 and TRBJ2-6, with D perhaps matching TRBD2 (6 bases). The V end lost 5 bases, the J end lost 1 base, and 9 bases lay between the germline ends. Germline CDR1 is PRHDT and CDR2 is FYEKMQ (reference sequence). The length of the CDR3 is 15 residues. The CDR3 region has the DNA TGTGCCAGCAGCCCCGGGGGTTCTGGGGCCAACGTCCTGACTTTC. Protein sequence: CASSPGGSGANVLTF.

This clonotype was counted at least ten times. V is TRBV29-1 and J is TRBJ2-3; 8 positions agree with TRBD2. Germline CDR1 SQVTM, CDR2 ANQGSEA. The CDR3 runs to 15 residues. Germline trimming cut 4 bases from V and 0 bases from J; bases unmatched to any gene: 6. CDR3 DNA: TGCAGCGTTGTTTTGCGGGGGGATAGCACAGATACGCAGTATTTT. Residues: CSVVLRGDSTDTQYF.

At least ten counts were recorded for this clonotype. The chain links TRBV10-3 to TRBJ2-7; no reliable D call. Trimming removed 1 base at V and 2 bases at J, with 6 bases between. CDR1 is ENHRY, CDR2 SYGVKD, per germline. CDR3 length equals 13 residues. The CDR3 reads CAISELVAYEQYF. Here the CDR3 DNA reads TGTGCCATCAGTGAGTTAGTAGCCTACGAGCAGTACTTC.

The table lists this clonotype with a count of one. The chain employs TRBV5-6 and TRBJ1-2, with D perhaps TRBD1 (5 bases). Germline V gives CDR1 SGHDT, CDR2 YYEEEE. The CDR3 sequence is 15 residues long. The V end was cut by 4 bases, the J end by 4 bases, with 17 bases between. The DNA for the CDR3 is TGTGCCAGCAGCCAAGGACACCCCTTAGGCTATGGCTACACCTTC. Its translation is CASSQGHPLGYGYTF.

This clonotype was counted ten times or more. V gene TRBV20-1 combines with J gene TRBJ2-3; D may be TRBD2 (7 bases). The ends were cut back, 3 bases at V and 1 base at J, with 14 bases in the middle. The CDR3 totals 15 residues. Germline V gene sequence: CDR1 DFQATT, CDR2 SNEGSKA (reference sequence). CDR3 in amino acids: CSASEGGGGTDTQYF. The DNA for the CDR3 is TGCAGTGCTAGTGAAGGGGGAGGGGGCACAGATACGCAGTATTTT.

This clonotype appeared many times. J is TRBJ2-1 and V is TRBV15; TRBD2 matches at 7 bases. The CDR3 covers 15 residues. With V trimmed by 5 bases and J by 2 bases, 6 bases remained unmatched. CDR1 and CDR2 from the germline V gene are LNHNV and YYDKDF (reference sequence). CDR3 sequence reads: CATSRGREAYNEQFF. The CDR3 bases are TGTGCCACCAGCCGCGGACGGGAGGCCTACAATGAGCAGTTCTTC.

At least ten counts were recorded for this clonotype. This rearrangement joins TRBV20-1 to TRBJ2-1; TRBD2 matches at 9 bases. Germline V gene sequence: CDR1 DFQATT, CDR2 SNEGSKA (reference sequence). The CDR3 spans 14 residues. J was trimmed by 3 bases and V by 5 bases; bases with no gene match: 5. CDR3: CSADKREVYNEQFF. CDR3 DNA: TGCAGTGCTGATAAGCGGGAGGTCTACAATGAGCAGTTCTTC.